Below are 20 T cell receptor beta chains sequenced from a single sample in a study of cytomegalovirus exposure and HLA in healthy donors (dated by TCRdb to the late 2010s). The method behind the library was the immunoSEQ multiplex PCR assay. For the multiplex PCR, a mixture combining 60 forward primers for TCR Vbeta segments and 13 reverse primers for TCR Jbeta segments was used. TCRdb re-hosts the immuneACCESS table, in-frame sequences only. Its copies lack some clones; in the studies checked, an unresolved V gene accounts for under half of them, and the cause for the rest is not known. Within this sample are about 170,000 clones, with almost 75% of them counted one time only. The ten largest clonotypes hold about 5% of the sample. Sequenced material: PBMCs. These TCRs come from a woman aged 18-29 years in good health and CMV-seropositive.

The chain couples TRBV6-5 to TRBJ1-6, with D tentatively TRBD1 (6 bases). Germline assignment: CDR1 MNHEY and CDR2 SVGAGI. This CDR3 contains 14 residues. Trimming pared 6 bases from V and 4 bases from J, leaving 10 bases between. The CDR3 DNA follows: TGTGCCAGCAGCTCCGGACAGTATAATTCACCCCTCCACTTT. Its translation is CASSSGQYNSPLHF.

V is TRBV7-2 and J is TRBJ1-2; no reliable D call. The germline V gene has CDR1 SGHTA and CDR2 FQGNSA. This CDR3 contains 15 residues. Trimming pared 1 base from V and 6 bases from J, leaving 15 bases between. This CDR3 is CASSLGHLRTDGYTF. The CDR3 DNA reads TGTGCCAGCAGCTTAGGCCATTTGCGTACGGATGGCTACACCTTC.

The V and J genes are TRBV5-5 and TRBJ1-6, with 7 nucleotides matching TRBD1. The CDR3 consists of 15 residues. Germline loops: CDR1 SGHKS, CDR2 YYEKEE (reference sequence). V trimming: 0 bases; J trimming: 7 bases; junction bases outside the gene matches: 4. This chain's CDR3 is CASSLVQGKNSPLHF. Written as DNA, the CDR3 is TGTGCCAGCAGCTTGGTACAGGGGAAAAATTCACCCCTCCACTTT.

The genes are TRBV10-3 and TRBJ1-2, with TRBD1 identical over 8 bases. Germline V gene data show CDR1 as ENHRY and CDR2 as SYGVKD. The CDR3 sequence is 16 residues long. The V gene end was trimmed by 4 bases and the J gene end by 4 bases; junction bases not matched to a gene: 11. CDR3 nucleotide sequence: TGTGCCATCAGTGGGGGAGCAGGGGGCGGTAGCTATGGCTACACCTTC. Protein product: CAISGGAGGGSYGYTF.

This clone was observed a handful of times. This chain connects TRBV7-9 to TRBJ2-7; no firm D call. With 1 base removed from V and 4 bases from J, the gap between germline ends came to 5 bases. Germline CDR1 and CDR2: SEHNR and FQNEAQ (reference sequence). The CDR3 spans 12 residues. CDR3 coding DNA: TGTGCCAGCAGCTTAGACTATTACGAGCAGTACTTC. It specifies CASSLDYYEQYF.

The V and J genes are TRBV5-4 and TRBJ1-3; a weak D match, TRBD1 (6 bases). V lost 0 bases, J lost 4 bases, and 11 bases lay in between. Germline V gene lookup returns CDR1 SGHNT and CDR2 YYREEE (reference sequence). This CDR3 spans 15 amino acids. CDR3 DNA: TGTGCCAGCAGCTTGGGTTCAGGGGACGGAAACACCATATATTTT. Its translation: CASSLGSGDGNTIYF.

CDR3 in amino acids: CASSPDGQGSYEQYF. The CDR3 DNA reads TGTGCCAGCAGCCCCGATGGACAGGGTTCCTACGAGCAGTACTTC. The V gene is TRBV21-1, the J gene TRBJ2-7; the table's D call TRBD1 went unverified against the DNA. TRBV21-1 is annotated as a pseudogene. The CDR3 has 15 residues.

This clone has a handful of counts. The chain employs TRBV11-2 and TRBJ2-7, with D perhaps matching TRBD1 (7 bases). Trimming shortened V by 2 bases and J by 4 bases, and 24 bases separated the two germline ends. The CDR3 spans 18 residues. Germline V gives CDR1 SGHAT, CDR2 FQNNGV. The CDR3 bases are TGTGCCAGCAGCTTACCCGCGTACAGGGCAGGGGGGTGGTACGAGCAGTACTTC. This codes for CASSLPAYRAGGWYEQYF. Using reference TRBV11-2 and TRBJ2-7 for the parts outside the CDR3, the full variable domain is EAGVAQSPRYKIIEKRQSVAFWCNPISGHATLYWYQQILGQGPKLLIQFQNNGVVDDSQLPKDRFSAERLKGVDSTLKIQPAKLEDSAVYLCASSLPAYRAGGWYEQYFGPGTRLTVT.

The V call is TRBV27, the J call TRBJ1-2, with 9 bases identical to TRBD1. The CDR3 is 15 amino acids. Germline values: CDR1 MNHEY, CDR2 SMNVEV (reference sequence). Trimming cost V 5 bases and J 5 bases; bases outside gene matches: 9. CDR3 sequence (DNA): TGTGCCAGCAGTCCCTGGGACAGGGAAACTTATGGCTACACCTTC. Its translation: CASSPWDRETYGYTF.

The rearrangement links TRBV5-6 to TRBJ2-7; TRBD1 might be the D (6 bases). Germline-derived CDR1 and CDR2 are SGHDT and YYEEEE. The CDR3 is made up of 14 amino acids. Trimming stripped 0 bases from V and 4 bases from J, with 11 bases between. The CDR3 region is CASSLEGDSYEQYF. Here the CDR3 DNA reads TGTGCCAGCAGCTTGGAGGGGGATTCGTACGAGCAGTACTTC.

This rearrangement joins TRBV29-1 to TRBJ1-2, with 7 nucleotides matching TRBD1. This CDR3 has 15 amino acids. Germline-derived CDR1 and CDR2 are SQVTM and ANQGSEA. V gave up 8 bases and J gave up 5 bases; unmatched junction bases: 17. The CDR3 reads CSPMALSGTAYGYTF. The DNA of the CDR3 is TGCAGCCCCATGGCCCTTTCCGGGACAGCGTATGGCTACACCTTC.

The chain joins TRBV2 to TRBJ2-7, with a possible D match to TRBD2 (6 bases). Germline assignment: CDR1 SNHLY and CDR2 FYNNEI. Trimming took 6 bases from V and 1 from J, leaving 13 bases between them. This CDR3 has 14 residues. CDR3 sequence reads: CASRRTEGSYEQYF. The CDR3 region has the DNA TGTGCCAGCAGAAGGACGGAGGGGTCCTACGAGCAGTACTTC.

Here the CDR3 reads CASSLSGGEGEKLFF. In nucleotides, the CDR3 is TGTGCCAGCAGCTTATCAGGGGGAGAGGGTGAAAAACTGTTTTTT. This chain connects TRBV11-2 to TRBJ1-4, with 7 bases fitting TRBD1. Per the germline V gene, CDR1 is SGHAT and CDR2 is FQNNGV. The V segment lost 2 bases and the J segment 7 bases; nucleotides outside the gene matches: 7. This CDR3 has 15 residues.

The chain is built from TRBV2 and TRBJ1-5; 8 positions agree with TRBD1. CDR1 and CDR2 (germline): SNHLY, FYNNEI. The V segment lost 6 bases and the J segment 8 bases; nucleotides outside the gene matches: 6. The CDR3 totals 13 residues. In nucleotides, the CDR3 is TGTGCCAGCAGAAGGGACAGGCGGGAGCCCCAGCATTTT. Encoded protein: CASRRDRREPQHF.

The chain couples TRBV6-6 to TRBJ1-3, with D perhaps TRBD1 (6 bases). CDR1 and CDR2 (germline): MNHNY, SVGAGI (reference sequence). The CDR3 loop spans 14 amino acids. Trimming left V 5 bases short and J 4 bases short, with 12 bases between. DNA for the CDR3: TGTGCCAGCAGTCCCACAGGGTTAGGAAACACCATATATTTT. Amino acid sequence: CASSPTGLGNTIYF.

The J gene is TRBJ1-2, the V gene TRBV19; TRBD1 aligns across 12 bases. From germline, CDR1 is LNHDA and CDR2 SQIVND (reference sequence). V gave up 4 bases and J gave up 7 bases; unmatched junction bases: 7. This CDR3 has 15 amino acids. The CDR3 coding sequence is TGTGCCAGTAGTACGGGACAGGGGGCAGGAAGTGGCTACACCTTC. Amino acids: CASSTGQGAGSGYTF.

This chain joins TRBV9 and TRBJ1-1; no reliable D call. Trimming took 3 bases from V and 0 from J, leaving 15 bases between them. The germline V gene encodes CDR1 SGDLS and CDR2 YYNGEE. This CDR3 spans 16 amino acids. This CDR3 reads CASSASPLSLNTEAFF. The CDR3 DNA is TGTGCCAGCAGCGCAAGTCCCCTTAGTCTGAACACTGAAGCTTTCTTT.

The chain uses TRBV9 and TRBJ2-5; 8 bases are shared with TRBD2. This CDR3 has 15 amino acids. The germline CDR1 and CDR2 sequences are SGDLS and YYNGEE. With 3 bases clipped from V and 11 bases from J, the junction kept 15 bases outside the gene matches. The CDR3 DNA reads as TGTGCCAGCAGCGACCCTCGGGGGGGGGCCTCGGAGCAGTACTTC. Amino acids: CASSDPRGGASEQYF.

The V call is TRBV9, the J call TRBJ2-3; 13 positions match TRBD2. The CDR3 length is 18 residues. Germline-derived CDR1 and CDR2 are SGDLS and YYNGEE. V lost 0 bases, J lost 4 bases, and 8 bases stayed unmatched. In DNA, the CDR3 is TGTGCCAGCAGCGTAGCCGGGACTAGCGGGGCCTGGCCAGATACGCAGTATTTT. Translation gives CASSVAGTSGAWPDTQYF.

The chain joins TRBV23-1 to TRBJ1-6; 7 nucleotides line up with TRBD1. TRBV23-1 is labeled an ORF, and its function is uncertain. Trimming took 6 bases from V and 10 from J; bases not matched to a gene: 15. The CDR3 runs to 16 residues. The CDR3 coding sequence is TGCGCCAGCAGCCGGGTGAGACAGGGTGGGTGGTCACCCCTCCACTTT. Protein sequence: CASSRVRQGGWSPLHF.